Detailed here is one T cell receptor (beta chain). This clonotype has more than one count but fewer than ten. Its antigen remains unidentified. One base away there is no much larger clone; base qualities are not given. The treatment or condition label corresponds to: live attenuated yellow fever vaccine strain. Two biological replicates of bulk PBMCs were collected at each blood-draw timepoint. A standard Ficoll-Paque protocol was used to isolate PBMCs from peripheral blood. RNA was extracted with TriZol from bulk PBMCs, CD4 and CD8 fractions, and dextramer-positive and dextramer-negative fractions. Trimming at the junction amounts to 1 base on V and 8 bases on J, and the germline ends lie 14 bases apart. The CDR3 measures 14 amino acids from cysteine to phenylalanine. Here the CDR3 DNA is all that survives: 42 bases in frame from base 1. Per the germline V gene, MNHNS is the CDR1 and SASEGT is the CDR2.

Synthesis of TCR cDNA relied on 5'RACE template switching, a step that introduced a universal primer site along with unique molecular identifiers. Priming for cDNA synthesis came from both the TCR alpha and TCR beta constant segments. Two PCR steps were used to amplify libraries, with sample barcodes and sequencing adapters being added in the second step. Sequencing of the libraries was done on either Illumina HiSeq 2500 (2x100 bp) or NovaSeq (2x150 bp). For the original study's pipeline: Demultiplexing of reads and collapsing into UMI consensus sequences were performed with MIGEC, and V(D)J alignment was carried out with MiXCR. Vaccine-responding clonotypes were defined with edgeR using replicate PBMC samples, requiring FDR below 0.01 and a log2 fold change above 5 up to day 15. CD4 or CD8 identity was assigned to each bulk clonotype according to whether the clonotype was present at higher abundance in the sequenced CD4 repertoire or the sequenced CD8 repertoire. Starting from the raw public reads, TCRdb applied fastp trimming at Q25, assembled clones with MiXCR and retained in-frame beta chains. Identical CDR3 protein sequences are pooled into one entry, listed with their most common genes and DNA. The V and J calls were not made by the authors but by TCRdb's processing. This sample comprises approximately 510,000 distinct CDR3 sequences, roughly a fifth of them detected only once. Of the sample, around 16% falls within the top ten clones.

This sample is part of a study of T cells after yellow fever vaccination (dated 2019 in TCRdb). Background for the entire study: Libraries from fractions with low cell numbers were prepared with the SMART-Seq v4 Ultra Low Input RNA kit. To follow T-cell clones before and after both primary and booster YFV17D yellow fever vaccination, bulk TCR alpha and beta repertoires underwent longitudinal sequencing. Two healthy male donors, one aged 18 to 29 and one aged 30 to 40 years, made up the cohort. Bulk PBMC replicates and cell subsets were isolated from blood drawn at multiple timepoints before and after both primary and secondary immunization. Summary of the overall study and its limitations: Most clones expanded after primary vaccination were re-detected after the booster (96% of CD4 and approximately 85% of CD8), suggesting broad memory maintenance. Because the study included only a couple of donors, the extent to which the findings can be generalized is limited. A small fraction of clonotypes appeared in both the CD4 and CD8 compartments, likely as a result of convergent recombination. Compared with the primary T-cell response, the secondary T-cell response was faster but weaker, reaching its peak on day 5 rather than on day 15. Because abundant contaminating clonotypes from the bulk population could be contained in FACS-sorted repertoires, computational filtering was required.

Sequences were derived from PBMCs, sampled approximately 22 days after the first yellow fever vaccination. The sequence links TRBV6-1 to TRBJ1-1, with a weak D call of TRBD1 (6 bases match). The sequence came from a man between 18 and 29 years old who received the YFV17D yellow fever vaccine. The sequenced DNA: TGTGCCAGCAGTGAAGGGCCGGGGGCCATGGAAGCTTTCTTT. This is translated as CASSEGPGAMEAFF.